A selection of T cell receptor beta chains follows, all from one sample in a study of T cell repertoires in cytomegalovirus infection. TCRdb used MiXCR to reprocess the reads, holding one entry per CDR3 protein. The sample lists 200,000 or so distinct CDR3 sequences, 25% to 30% seen once, with 30% to 40% in the top ten. Input material: PBMCs. These receptors all come from a human donor in good health (CMV status not recorded). Some clones in this sample may be carry-over from other donors' samples. Each CDR3 is given with its conserved first and last residue. Each record gives: CDR3 length, J gene, V gene, clone size, D gene, CDR3 protein, CDR3 DNA. A D gene is named only where the DNA matches it firmly. Where a row states a size, it is once, few, many or the class of an expanded clone; other rows omit it.

CDR3 length: 14
J gene: TRBJ2-7
V gene: TRBV7-7
clone size: many
D gene: .
CDR3 protein: CASSSQGNPYEQYF
CDR3 DNA: TGTGCTAGCAGTTCCCAGGGAAACCCCTACGAGCAGTACTTC

CDR3 length: 13
J gene: TRBJ1-2
V gene: TRBV18
clone size: .
D gene: TRBD1
CDR3 protein: CANSPDRGKGYTF
CDR3 DNA: TGTGCCAACTCCCCGGACAGGGGAAAAGGCTACACCTTC

CDR3 length: 16
J gene: TRBJ1-5
V gene: TRBV10-3
clone size: many
D gene: TRBD1
CDR3 protein: CAISESGLTGNQPQHF
CDR3 DNA: TGTGCCATCAGTGAGTCGGGGCTGACAGGGAATCAGCCCCAGCATTTT

CDR3 length: 13
J gene: TRBJ2-7
V gene: TRBV7-2
clone size: many
D gene: TRBD2
CDR3 protein: CASSFGGRYEQYF
CDR3 DNA: TGTGCCAGCAGCTTCGGCGGGAGGTACGAGCAGTACTTC

CDR3 length: 16
J gene: TRBJ1-2
V gene: TRBV15
clone size: .
D gene: .
CDR3 protein: CATSRDRALTGYGYTF
CDR3 DNA: TGTGCCACCAGCAGAGATAGGGCCCTTACAGGCTATGGCTACACCTTC

CDR3 length: 15
J gene: TRBJ2-2
V gene: TRBV5-8
clone size: many
D gene: .
CDR3 protein: CASTLRQVDTGELFF
CDR3 DNA: TGTGCCAGCACCCTGAGACAGGTTGACACCGGGGAGCTGTTTTTT

CDR3 length: 17
J gene: TRBJ2-3
V gene: TRBV2
clone size: .
D gene: .
CDR3 protein: CASRGRKSEGVTDTQYF
CDR3 DNA: TGTGCCAGCAGGGGTAGGAAATCGGAGGGCGTCACAGATACGCAGTATTTT

CDR3 length: 13
J gene: TRBJ1-1
V gene: TRBV6-2/TRBV6-3
clone size: .
D gene: .
CDR3 protein: CASSYLSGAEAFF
CDR3 DNA: TGTGCCAGCAGTTACCTTTCAGGGGCTGAAGCTTTCTTT

CDR3 length: 11
J gene: TRBJ2-7
V gene: TRBV6-5
clone size: few
D gene: .
CDR3 protein: CASSYGWWSYF
CDR3 DNA: TGTGCCAGCAGTTACGGGTGGTGGTCGTACTTC

CDR3 length: 14
J gene: TRBJ2-7
V gene: TRBV15
clone size: .
D gene: .
CDR3 protein: CATNPDTTMDEQYF
CDR3 DNA: TGTGCCACCAACCCAGACACCACTATGGACGAGCAGTACTTC

CDR3 length: 14
J gene: TRBJ1-2
V gene: TRBV3-1
clone size: .
D gene: .
CDR3 protein: CASSQDKTQYGYTF
CDR3 DNA: TGTGCCAGCAGCCAAGATAAGACACAATATGGCTACACCTTC

CDR3 length: 15
J gene: TRBJ2-1
V gene: TRBV6-2/TRBV6-3
clone size: .
D gene: TRBD1
CDR3 protein: CASSYRQGAYNEQFF
CDR3 DNA: TGTGCCAGCAGTTATAGGCAGGGGGCTTACAATGAGCAGTTCTTC

CDR3 length: 15
J gene: TRBJ2-1
V gene: TRBV12-5
clone size: .
D gene: TRBD2
CDR3 protein: CASGLGTSGGDEQFF
CDR3 DNA: TGTGCTAGTGGTTTGGGGACTAGCGGGGGGGATGAGCAGTTCTTC

CDR3 length: 11
J gene: TRBJ1-2
V gene: TRBV29-1
clone size: few
D gene: .
CDR3 protein: CSERTVNGYTF
CDR3 DNA: TGCAGCGAGAGGACAGTAAATGGCTACACCTTC

CDR3 length: 16
J gene: TRBJ2-3
V gene: TRBV9
clone size: few
D gene: .
CDR3 protein: CASSVDPDGPVDTQYF
CDR3 DNA: TGTGCCAGCAGCGTAGACCCGGACGGACCTGTTGATACGCAGTATTTT

CDR3 length: 14
J gene: TRBJ1-1
V gene: TRBV6-2/TRBV6-3
clone size: many
D gene: .
CDR3 protein: CASSKRGANTEAFF
CDR3 DNA: TGTGCCAGCAGTAAGAGAGGGGCGAACACTGAAGCTTTCTTT

CDR3 length: 17
J gene: TRBJ2-1
V gene: TRBV4-3
clone size: few
D gene: TRBD1
CDR3 protein: CASSQDSGTGTYNEQFF
CDR3 DNA: TGCGCCAGCAGCCAAGACTCCGGGACAGGGACATACAATGAGCAGTTCTTC

CDR3 length: 16
J gene: TRBJ2-3
V gene: TRBV7-8
clone size: .
D gene: .
CDR3 protein: CASSPSGVPLTDTQYF
CDR3 DNA: TGTGCCAGCAGCCCCTCGGGGGTCCCTCTCACAGATACGCAGTATTTT

CDR3 length: 15
J gene: TRBJ2-1
V gene: TRBV11-2
clone size: .
D gene: TRBD2
CDR3 protein: CASTRSGSSYNEQFF
CDR3 DNA: TGTGCCAGCACCCGTAGCGGGAGCTCCTACAATGAGCAGTTCTTC

CDR3 length: 13
J gene: TRBJ1-1
V gene: TRBV2
clone size: .
D gene: .
CDR3 protein: CASSEDTHTEAFF
CDR3 DNA: TGTGCCAGCAGTGAAGACACCCACACTGAAGCTTTCTTT

CDR3 length: 12
J gene: TRBJ2-7
V gene: TRBV10-3
clone size: .
D gene: .
CDR3 protein: CAISRIDYEQYF
CDR3 DNA: TGTGCCATCAGTAGAATAGACTACGAGCAGTACTTC

CDR3 length: 13
J gene: TRBJ2-7
V gene: TRBV6-6
clone size: few
D gene: .
CDR3 protein: CASSYSLFGEQYF
CDR3 DNA: TGTGCCAGCAGTTACTCCCTTTTTGGGGAGCAGTACTTC

CDR3 length: 15
J gene: TRBJ2-2
V gene: TRBV7-9
clone size: few
D gene: .
CDR3 protein: CASSSDVTNTGELFF
CDR3 DNA: TGTGCCAGCAGCTCGGACGTAACGAACACCGGGGAGCTGTTTTTT

CDR3 length: 13
J gene: TRBJ1-4
V gene: TRBV11-2
clone size: .
D gene: .
CDR3 protein: CASALDPNEKPFF
CDR3 DNA: TGTGCCAGCGCGCTTGACCCTAATGAAAAACCGTTTTTT

CDR3 length: 14
J gene: TRBJ2-3
V gene: TRBV11-2
clone size: few
D gene: .
CDR3 protein: CASSLDRDAYTQYF
CDR3 DNA: TGTGCCAGCAGCTTAGACCGAGACGCTTATACGCAGTATTTT

CDR3 length: 17
J gene: TRBJ2-2
V gene: TRBV5-6
clone size: .
D gene: TRBD2
CDR3 protein: CASSSELRGANTGELFF
CDR3 DNA: TGTGCCAGCAGCTCCGAATTGCGGGGGGCAAACACCGGGGAGCTGTTTTTT

CDR3 length: 14
J gene: TRBJ1-2
V gene: TRBV7-2
clone size: many
D gene: .
CDR3 protein: CASSPDGSNYGYTF
CDR3 DNA: TGTGCCAGCAGCCCGGACGGTTCTAACTATGGCTACACCTTC

CDR3 length: 15
J gene: TRBJ2-1
V gene: TRBV5-4
clone size: few
D gene: TRBD1
CDR3 protein: CASSSGQGAINEQFF
CDR3 DNA: TGTGCCAGCAGCTCCGGACAGGGGGCGATCAATGAGCAGTTCTTC

CDR3 length: 14
J gene: TRBJ2-7
V gene: TRBV7-2
clone size: many
D gene: .
CDR3 protein: CASSFASGPYEQYF
CDR3 DNA: TGTGCCAGCAGCTTCGCGAGCGGTCCGTACGAGCAGTACTTC

CDR3 length: 12
J gene: TRBJ1-3
V gene: TRBV12-3/TRBV12-4
clone size: once
D gene: .
CDR3 protein: CASSLAGNTRYF
CDR3 DNA: TGTGCCAGCAGTTTAGCTGGAAACACCAGATATTTT

CDR3 length: 16
J gene: TRBJ2-2
V gene: TRBV27
clone size: .
D gene: TRBD1
CDR3 protein: CASSTGQGKDTGELFF
CDR3 DNA: TGTGCCAGCAGTACTGGACAGGGAAAAGACACCGGGGAGCTGTTTTTT

CDR3 length: 15
J gene: TRBJ2-7
V gene: TRBV20-1
clone size: .
D gene: TRBD1
CDR3 protein: CSASPYGQGPYEQYF
CDR3 DNA: TGCAGTGCTAGTCCCTACGGACAGGGTCCCTACGAGCAGTACTTC

CDR3 length: 14
J gene: TRBJ2-1
V gene: TRBV11-3
clone size: few
D gene: .
CDR3 protein: CASSQDREVNEQFF
CDR3 DNA: TGTGCCAGCAGCCAAGACAGGGAGGTTAATGAGCAGTTCTTC

CDR3 length: 17
J gene: TRBJ1-2
V gene: TRBV28
clone size: .
D gene: TRBD1
CDR3 protein: CASSFGTGKLGPYGYTF
CDR3 DNA: TGTGCCAGCAGTTTCGGGACAGGGAAGCTTGGACCCTATGGCTACACCTTC

CDR3 length: 12
J gene: TRBJ2-7
V gene: TRBV9
clone size: few
D gene: .
CDR3 protein: CASSVPGGEQYF
CDR3 DNA: TGTGCCAGCAGCGTGCCAGGTGGCGAGCAGTACTTC

CDR3 length: 12
J gene: TRBJ2-3
V gene: TRBV20-1
clone size: .
D gene: .
CDR3 protein: CSASPRTDTQYF
CDR3 DNA: TGCAGTGCATCCCCTAGAACAGATACGCAGTATTTT

CDR3 length: 15
J gene: TRBJ2-7
V gene: TRBV2
clone size: many
D gene: TRBD1
CDR3 protein: CASSATGTGTGEQYF
CDR3 DNA: TGTGCCAGCAGTGCGACCGGGACAGGGACAGGCGAGCAGTACTTC

CDR3 length: 14
J gene: TRBJ1-1
V gene: TRBV15
clone size: .
D gene: .
CDR3 protein: CATKDSHMNTEAFF
CDR3 DNA: TGTGCCACCAAGGACAGTCATATGAACACTGAAGCTTTCTTT

CDR3 length: 14
J gene: TRBJ2-1
V gene: TRBV7-2
clone size: few
D gene: TRBD1
CDR3 protein: CASTTGGLYNEQFF
CDR3 DNA: TGTGCCAGCACCACAGGGGGCTTGTACAATGAGCAGTTCTTC

CDR3 length: 14
J gene: TRBJ1-5
V gene: TRBV7-8
clone size: .
D gene: TRBD1
CDR3 protein: CASSSTGGDGAQHF
CDR3 DNA: TGTGCCAGCAGCTCCACAGGGGGGGACGGGGCCCAGCATTTT

CDR3 length: 17
J gene: TRBJ2-3
V gene: TRBV11-2
clone size: few
D gene: .
CDR3 protein: CASSLGFGSPSTDTQYF
CDR3 DNA: TGTGCCAGCAGCTTAGGGTTTGGGAGTCCTAGCACAGATACGCAGTATTTT

CDR3 length: 16
J gene: TRBJ2-3
V gene: TRBV7-2
clone size: .
D gene: TRBD2
CDR3 protein: CASSLTSGGFTDTQYF
CDR3 DNA: TGTGCCAGCAGCTTAACCAGCGGGGGGTTCACAGATACGCAGTATTTT